Listed below are T cell receptor beta chains from one sample, sequenced in a study of Graves' ophthalmopathy and Graves' hyperthyroidism. In TCRdb, the multiplex PCR reads were re-called with MiXCR into one record per CDR3 protein. The sample carries approximately 460,000 distinct CDR3 sequences, 13% to 15% recorded once. The sequenced sample was blood. The receptors shown here come from a woman between 25 and 40 years old with Graves' ophthalmopathy. The CDR3 runs from the conserved cysteine through the conserved F or W. Each record gives: J gene, clone size, V gene, D gene, CDR3 DNA, CDR3 protein. D genes are given only for firm matches. Clone size is stated in some rows and not others, as once, few, many or a class when expanded.

J: TRBJ2-7
size: many
V: TRBV9
D: NA
DNA: TGTGCCAGCAGCGTAGGACTCGCAGGCGAGCAGTACTTC
CDR3: CASSVGLAGEQYF

J: TRBJ2-7
size: many
V: TRBV20-1
D: TRBD2
DNA: TGCAGTGCTAGAGATGGGACTAGCGGGAGATACGAGCAGTACTTC
CDR3: CSARDGTSGRYEQYF

J: TRBJ1-5
size: many
V: TRBV12-3/TRBV12-4
D: NA
DNA: TGTGCCAGCGGGAGTGTGGGCAATCAGCCCCAGCATTTT
CDR3: CASGSVGNQPQHF

J: TRBJ1-1
size: many
V: TRBV19
D: NA
DNA: TGTGCCAGTAGTATAGACCGGCGGTTAGGGAACACTGAAGCTTTCTTT
CDR3: CASSIDRRLGNTEAFF

J: TRBJ2-3
size: many
V: TRBV12-3/TRBV12-4
D: NA
DNA: TGTGCCAGCAGTAGGCTTGGGGTGACAGATACGCAGTATTTT
CDR3: CASSRLGVTDTQYF

J: TRBJ2-2
size: many
V: TRBV12-3/TRBV12-4
D: TRBD2
DNA: TGTGCCAGCAGACCCTCTAGCGGGAGTTCCGGGGAGCTGTTTTTT
CDR3: CASRPSSGSSGELFF

J: TRBJ2-7
size: many
V: TRBV6-5
D: NA
DNA: TGTGCCAGCAGTTACTCGGAGGTACCCTCCTACGAGCAGTACTTC
CDR3: CASSYSEVPSYEQYF

J: TRBJ1-2
size: NA
V: TRBV27
D: NA
DNA: TGTGCCAGCAGTTTAACCGGGACACCCCTGCCAAATGGGAGGTATGGCTACACCTTC
CDR3: CASSLTGTPLPNGRYGYTF

J: TRBJ1-2
size: many
V: TRBV20-1
D: NA
DNA: TGCAGTGCTCGGCCCGGGGGGGGCTACACCTTC
CDR3: CSARPGGGYTF

J: TRBJ1-1
size: many
V: TRBV6-1
D: NA
DNA: TGTGCCAGCAGAGCCCGACAGTTGAATGAGGCTTTCTTT
CDR3: CASRARQLNEAFF

J: TRBJ2-7
size: many
V: TRBV9
D: TRBD2
DNA: TGTGCCAGTACCCCGGGACTAGCGGGGCCCTACGAGCAGTACTTC
CDR3: CASTPGLAGPYEQYF

J: TRBJ2-7
size: many
V: TRBV6-5
D: NA
DNA: TGTGCCAGCAGTTATGACCTGCTCTGGGAGCAGTACTTC
CDR3: CASSYDLLWEQYF

J: TRBJ1-2
size: many
V: TRBV24-1
D: NA
DNA: TGTGCCACCAGTGACCCTCGACAGAATAACTATGGCTACACCTTC
CDR3: CATSDPRQNNYGYTF

J: TRBJ1-1
size: many
V: TRBV30
D: NA
DNA: TGTGCCTGGAGCAGGGGCGGCGACACTGAAGCTTTCTTT
CDR3: CAWSRGGDTEAFF